A single T cell receptor (beta chain) is shown here with its context. Its antigen is not known. Isolation recovered at least 6.5 million PBMCs from every sample. The data originate from a study of blood T cells in healthy people across ages. J was trimmed by 11 bases and V by 11 bases; bases with no gene match: 16. Germline V gives CDR1 MNHEY, CDR2 SMNVEV (reference sequence). The CDR3 runs 13 residues. Whole-study results and caveats: The study could not conclusively compare naive and antigen-experienced cells, given its unsorted PBMCs.

Together with a sample-barcoded 5' primer, a J-beta primer mix was included in a second PCR lasting about 7 to 12 cycles. Each sample yielded at least 3 million CDR3-containing paired-end reads. TCRdb fed the 5' RACE reads into MiXCR, producing one record per CDR3 protein. This repertoire shows about 1.1 million distinct CDR3 sequences, more than 30% found once; its top ten account for around 12%. The TCR was taken from a man aged 18-30 years in good health. Sequenced: blood. The V call is TRBV27, the J call TRBJ2-5; 8 bases agree with TRBD1. The CDR3 loop is CACSRDRFNEQYF. The CDR3 region has the DNA TGTGCCTGCTCCCGGGACAGGTTTAATGAGCAGTACTTC.